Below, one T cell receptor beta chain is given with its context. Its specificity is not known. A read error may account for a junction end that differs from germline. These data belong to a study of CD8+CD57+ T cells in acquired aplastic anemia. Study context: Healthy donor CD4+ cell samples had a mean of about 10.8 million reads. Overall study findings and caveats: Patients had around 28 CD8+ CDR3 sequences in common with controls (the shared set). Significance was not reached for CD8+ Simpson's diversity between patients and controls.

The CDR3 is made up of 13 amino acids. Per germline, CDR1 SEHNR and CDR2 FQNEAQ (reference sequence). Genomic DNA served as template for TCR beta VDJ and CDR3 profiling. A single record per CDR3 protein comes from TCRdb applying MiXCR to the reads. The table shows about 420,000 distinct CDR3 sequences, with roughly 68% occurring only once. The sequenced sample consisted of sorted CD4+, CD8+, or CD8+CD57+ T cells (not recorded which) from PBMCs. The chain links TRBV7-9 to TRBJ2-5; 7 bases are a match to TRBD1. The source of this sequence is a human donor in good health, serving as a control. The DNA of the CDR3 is TGTGCCAGCAGCAGGGGACAGAGGAACACTGAAGCCTTC. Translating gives CASSRGQRNTEAF.